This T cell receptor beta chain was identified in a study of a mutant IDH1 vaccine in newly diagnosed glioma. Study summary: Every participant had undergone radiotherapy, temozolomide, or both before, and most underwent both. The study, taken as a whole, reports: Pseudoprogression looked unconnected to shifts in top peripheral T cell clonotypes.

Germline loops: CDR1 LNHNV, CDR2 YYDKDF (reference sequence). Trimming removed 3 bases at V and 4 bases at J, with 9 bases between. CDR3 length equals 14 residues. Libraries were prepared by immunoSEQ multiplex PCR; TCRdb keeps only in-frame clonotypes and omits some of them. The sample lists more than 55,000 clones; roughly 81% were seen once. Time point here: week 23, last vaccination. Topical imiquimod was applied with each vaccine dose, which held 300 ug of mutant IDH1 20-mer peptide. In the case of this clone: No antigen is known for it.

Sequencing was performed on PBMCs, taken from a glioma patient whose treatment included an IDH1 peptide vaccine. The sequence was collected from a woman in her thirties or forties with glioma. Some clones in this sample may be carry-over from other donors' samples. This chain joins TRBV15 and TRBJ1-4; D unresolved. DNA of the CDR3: TGTGCCACCAGCAGGCGGAGTTTTAATGAAAAACTGTTTTTT. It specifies CATSRRSFNEKLFF.